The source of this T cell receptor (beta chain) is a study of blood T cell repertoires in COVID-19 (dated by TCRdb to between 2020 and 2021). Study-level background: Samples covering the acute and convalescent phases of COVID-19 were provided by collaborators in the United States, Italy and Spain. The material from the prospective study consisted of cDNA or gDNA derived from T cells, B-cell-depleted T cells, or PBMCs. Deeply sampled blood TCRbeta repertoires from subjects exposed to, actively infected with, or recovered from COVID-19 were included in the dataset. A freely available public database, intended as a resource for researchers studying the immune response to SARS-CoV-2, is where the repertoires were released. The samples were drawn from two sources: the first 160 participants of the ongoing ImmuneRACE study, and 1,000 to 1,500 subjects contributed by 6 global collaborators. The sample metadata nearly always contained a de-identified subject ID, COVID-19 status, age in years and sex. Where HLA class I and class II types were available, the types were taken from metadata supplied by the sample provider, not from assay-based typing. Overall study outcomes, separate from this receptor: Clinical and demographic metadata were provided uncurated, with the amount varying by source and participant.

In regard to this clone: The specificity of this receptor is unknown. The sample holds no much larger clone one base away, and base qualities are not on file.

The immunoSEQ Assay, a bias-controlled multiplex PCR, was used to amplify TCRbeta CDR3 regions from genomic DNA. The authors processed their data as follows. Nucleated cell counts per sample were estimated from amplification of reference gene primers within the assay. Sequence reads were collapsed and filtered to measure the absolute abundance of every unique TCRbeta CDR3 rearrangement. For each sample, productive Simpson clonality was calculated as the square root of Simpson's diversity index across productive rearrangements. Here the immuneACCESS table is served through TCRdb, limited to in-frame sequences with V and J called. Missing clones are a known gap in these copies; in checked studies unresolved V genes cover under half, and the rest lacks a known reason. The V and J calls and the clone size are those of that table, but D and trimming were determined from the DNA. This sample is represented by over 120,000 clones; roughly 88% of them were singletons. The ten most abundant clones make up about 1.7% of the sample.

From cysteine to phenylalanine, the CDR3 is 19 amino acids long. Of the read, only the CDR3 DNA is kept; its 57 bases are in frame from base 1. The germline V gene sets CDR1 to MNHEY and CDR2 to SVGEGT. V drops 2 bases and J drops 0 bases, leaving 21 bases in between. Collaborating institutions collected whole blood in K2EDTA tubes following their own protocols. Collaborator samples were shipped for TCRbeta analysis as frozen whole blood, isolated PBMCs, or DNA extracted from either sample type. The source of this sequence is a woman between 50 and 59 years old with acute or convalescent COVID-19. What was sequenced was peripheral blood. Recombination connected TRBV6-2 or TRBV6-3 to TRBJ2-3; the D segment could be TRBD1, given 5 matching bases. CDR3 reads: CASSYPIDRQKTSTDTQYF. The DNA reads TGTGCCAGCAGTTACCCCATCGATAGACAGAAAACTAGCACAGATACGCAGTATTTT.